Below are 21 T cell receptor beta chains sequenced from a single sample in a study of beta chain features in type 1 diabetes. Study-wide results and limits: There was a moderate but significant shortening of TCRB CDR3s in all four CD4+ subsets of Type 1 diabetes patients.

No antigen is known for these receptors. The isolated RNA, all of it, was reverse transcribed, so expressed TCRB transcripts were what got sequenced. Only in-frame clones appear in the TCRdb table, and some are missing; sequencing was by immunoSEQ multiplex PCR. This table has tens of thousands of clones, about 60% appearing once. The sequenced material came from stem cell memory CD4+ T cells from blood. The receptors were sampled from a woman aged 25 to 39 with type 1 diabetes.

The V gene is TRBV2, the J gene TRBJ2-2; 7 bases agree with TRBD1. Germline values: CDR1 SNHLY, CDR2 FYNNEI. The CDR3 sequence is 16 residues long. With 5 bases clipped from V and 0 bases from J, the junction kept 6 bases outside the gene matches. DNA for the CDR3: TGTGCCAGCAGTCAGTTAGGGACAGCGAACACCGGGGAGCTGTTTTTT. Translation gives CASSQLGTANTGELFF.

The rearrangement links TRBV6-5 to TRBJ2-4, with 7 bases lining up with TRBD1. In germline, CDR1 is MNHEY, CDR2 SVGAGI. V lost 6 bases, J lost 0 bases, and 5 bases stayed unmatched. This CDR3 comprises 15 residues. The CDR3 reads CASRGTALAKNIQYF. The CDR3 DNA reads TGTGCCAGCAGAGGGACAGCTCTAGCCAAAAACATTCAGTACTTC.

This chain joins TRBV4-1 and TRBJ2-2; 9 nucleotides match TRBD2. The CDR3 loop spans 18 amino acids. Trimming cost V 3 bases and J 4 bases; bases outside gene matches: 12. The V gene's germline CDR1 is MGHRA and CDR2 YSYEKL. CDR3 nucleotide sequence: TGCGCCAGCAGCCACCCGCCGGAGCGGGAGGAGGCCACCGGGGAGCTGTTTTTT. Translation gives CASSHPPEREEATGELFF.

This clone was seen more than once but under ten times. The chain employs TRBV28 and TRBJ2-3; 10 positions agree with TRBD1. After removal of 3 bases from V and 6 bases from J, the junction contained 6 bases not matched to a gene. Germline-derived CDR1 and CDR2 are MDHEN and SYDVKM. This CDR3 is built from 15 residues. The CDR3 sequence: CASSFSGTGVDTQYF. CDR3 bases: TGTGCCAGCAGTTTCTCAGGGACAGGGGTGGATACGCAGTATTTT.

V is TRBV10-3 and J is TRBJ2-5; 7 bases are shared with TRBD1. The CDR3 length is 13 residues. Germline CDR1 ENHRY, CDR2 SYGVKD. V shed 6 bases and J 4 bases; nucleotides not matched to a gene: 5. This chain's CDR3 is CAIRDGTVETQYF. The DNA for the CDR3 is TGTGCCATCAGGGATGGGACAGTAGAGACCCAGTACTTC.

The chain joins TRBV10-3 to TRBJ2-2; 9 bases map to TRBD1. The CDR3 is 14 residues long. The J segment lost 6 bases and the V segment lost 4 bases, leaving 3 bases of the junction unmatched. Germline CDR1 ENHRY, CDR2 SYGVKD. CDR3 in amino acids: CAISAQGASGELFF. The CDR3 DNA reads as TGTGCCATCAGTGCACAGGGGGCGTCCGGGGAGCTGTTTTTT.

The chain recombines TRBV6-5 with TRBJ2-1; the D gene is possibly TRBD1 (5 bases). CDR1 is MNHEY and CDR2 is SVGAGI in the germline V gene. This CDR3 has 15 amino acids. The ends were cut back, 5 bases at V and 3 bases at J, with 14 bases in the middle. In DNA form, the CDR3 reads TGTGCCAGCAGTCTGGACATGAAGAGCTACAATGAGCAGTTCTTC. Protein: CASSLDMKSYNEQFF.

This clone has more than one count but fewer than ten. The chain uses TRBV2 and TRBJ1-5; perhaps TRBD1 as D (6 bases). Germline V gene lookup returns CDR1 SNHLY and CDR2 FYNNEI. V lost 6 bases, J lost 2 bases, and 14 bases lay in between. This CDR3 has 15 residues. The CDR3 bases are TGTGCCAGCAGCTACCGACAGGTGGGCAATCAGCCCCAGCATTTT. Encoded protein: CASSYRQVGNQPQHF.

The chain carries TRBV10-3 and TRBJ1-5, with D maybe TRBD1 (5 bases). This CDR3 comprises 13 residues. Germline CDR1 is ENHRY and CDR2 is SYGVKD. Trimming stripped 11 bases from V and 2 bases from J, with 13 bases between. The CDR3 reads CAGGKDGNQPQHF. Written as DNA, the CDR3 is TGTGCCGGGGGGAAGGATGGCAATCAGCCCCAGCATTTT.

This clone has a handful of counts. V is TRBV10-3 and J is TRBJ1-5, with D unclear. Germline CDR1 ENHRY, CDR2 SYGVKD. Trimming removed 1 base at V and 0 bases at J, with 10 bases between. CDR3 length: 16 residues. The CDR3 spells CAISEYDIHSNQPQHF. The CDR3 region has the DNA TGTGCCATCAGTGAGTATGACATCCATAGCAATCAGCCCCAGCATTTT.

The chain uses TRBV19 and TRBJ1-1; tentative D call: TRBD1 (6 bases). The CDR3 is 16 residues long. Trimming took 1 base from V and 0 from J, leaving 12 bases between them. The germline CDR1 and CDR2 sequences are LNHDA and SQIVND (reference sequence). DNA of the CDR3: TGTGCCAGTAGTATAGTGGGGGCCGGGGTGAACACTGAAGCTTTCTTT. This translates into CASSIVGAGVNTEAFF.

The gene calls are TRBV19 and TRBJ1-5, with a weak D call TRBD1 (6 bases). The CDR3 covers 14 residues. Trimming left V 6 bases short and J 6 bases short, with 15 bases between. In germline, CDR1 is LNHDA, CDR2 SQIVND (reference sequence). CDR3 sequence (DNA): TGTGCCAGTAGAGGCTCTGGGGGCTTTCAGCCCCAGCATTTT. Translation: CASRGSGGFQPQHF.

The chain links TRBV9 to TRBJ2-1, with 10 bases that match TRBD2. The germline V gene has CDR1 SGDLS and CDR2 YYNGEE. The CDR3 has 15 amino acids. After removal of 4 bases from V and 3 bases from J, the junction contained 4 bases not matched to a gene. The CDR3 region has the DNA TGTGCCAGCAGCACCCGACTAGCGGGCTACAATGAGCAGTTCTTC. Encoded protein: CASSTRLAGYNEQFF.

The chain joins TRBV10-3 to TRBJ2-7; 12 bases match TRBD2. The CDR3 extends over 15 amino acids. The germline V gene has CDR1 ENHRY and CDR2 SYGVKD. After removal of 2 bases from V and 2 bases from J, the junction contained 1 base not matched to a gene. The CDR3 protein is CAISEPSGRAYEQYF. The CDR3 DNA reads TGTGCCATCAGTGAGCCTAGCGGGAGGGCCTACGAGCAGTACTTC.

CDR3: CASRIKFSGTYEQYF. The DNA for the CDR3 is TGTGCCAGCAGGATAAAGTTCTCAGGGACCTACGAGCAGTACTTC. This chain connects TRBV6-5 to TRBJ2-7; tentatively, D is TRBD1 (5 bases). Trimming took 6 bases from V and 2 from J, leaving 17 bases between them. The CDR3 spans 15 residues. Germline CDR1 MNHEY, CDR2 SVGAGI.

This clone was seen a handful of times. The V call is TRBV6-1, the J call TRBJ1-2; tentative D call: TRBD1 (6 bases). CDR1 is MNHNS, CDR2 SASEGT, per germline. Trimming removed 2 bases from V and 3 bases from J, with 10 bases in between. The length of the CDR3 is 14 residues. The CDR3 reads CASSELTGYYGYTF. CDR3 bases: TGTGCCAGCAGTGAACTGACAGGCTACTATGGCTACACCTTC.

The chain combines TRBV28 with TRBJ2-7, with a weak D call TRBD2 (5 bases). The germline V and J ends were trimmed by 6 bases and 2 bases, with 11 bases remaining between them. This CDR3 spans 13 amino acids. Germline CDR1 is MDHEN and CDR2 is SYDVKM. The CDR3 DNA is TGTGCCAGCAGGAGCGGACTCCCCTACGAGCAGTACTTC. Its protein is CASRSGLPYEQYF.

This chain links TRBV2 with TRBJ1-5; possible D gene TRBD1, 6 bases. From germline, CDR1 is SNHLY and CDR2 FYNNEI. This CDR3 region has 14 residues. Between the trimmed V and J ends, which lost 4 bases and 1 base, there was a span of 8 bases. The CDR3 sequence is CASSGTASNQPQHF. In nucleotides, the CDR3 is TGTGCCAGCAGTGGGACAGCGAGCAATCAGCCCCAGCATTTT.

The chain employs TRBV28 and TRBJ2-7; 8 positions match TRBD1. The ends lost 6 bases at V and 0 bases at J; junction bases unmatched: 7. Germline CDR1 and CDR2: MDHEN and SYDVKM. The length of the CDR3 is 15 residues. CDR3 in amino acids: CASRTDRASSYEQYF. In DNA form, the CDR3 reads TGTGCCAGCAGGACGGACAGGGCTTCCTCCTACGAGCAGTACTTC.

The chain has TRBV7-2 and TRBJ2-7; the D is unclear. V was shortened by 1 base and J by 3 bases, with 10 bases between the two germline ends. Germline V gene data show CDR1 as SGHTA and CDR2 as FQGNSA. The CDR3 has 14 amino acids. CDR3 DNA sequence: TGTGCCAGCAGCTTAGTGGCAAAATACTACGAGCAGTACTTC. It codes for CASSLVAKYYEQYF.

The chain is built from TRBV29-1 and TRBJ1-1; maybe TRBD1 (5 bases). Trimming shortened V by 4 bases and J by 4 bases, and 10 bases separated the two germline ends. The germline gives CDR1 SQVTM, CDR2 ANQGSEA. The CDR3 extends over 12 amino acids. CDR3: CSVGRGGTEAFF. The CDR3 DNA reads as TGCAGCGTTGGGCGGGGGGGCACTGAAGCTTTCTTT.